The next 7 T cell receptor beta chains were all read from a single sample in a study of CD8+CD57+ T cells in acquired aplastic anemia. Flow cytometry had shown expanded CD8+CD57+ cells in the patients chosen for sequencing. The template for TCR beta VDJ and CDR3 sequence profiling was genomic DNA. TCRdb analysed the reads with MiXCR anew, one entry per CDR3 protein. The data show about 150,000 distinct CDR3 sequences, about 54% seen once. The sequencing sample was made of sorted CD4+, CD8+, or CD8+CD57+ T cells (not recorded which) from PBMCs. The receptor set was obtained from a human donor with aplastic anemia.

The table lists this clonotype with many counts. V is TRBV20-1 and J is TRBJ1-5; a possible D gene is TRBD1 (6 bases). Germline CDR1 and CDR2: DFQATT and SNEGSKA (reference sequence). V was clipped by 0 bases and J by 3 bases, with 12 bases between them. The CDR3 is made up of 15 amino acids. The chain's CDR3 is CSARDPRTDNQPQHF. The CDR3 DNA is TGCAGTGCTAGAGACCCAAGGACAGACAATCAGCCCCAGCATTTT.

Only one count was recorded for this clonotype. Mismatch with germline at one junction end may stem from a read error. This rearrangement joins TRBV6-1 to TRBJ1-2; TRBD1 agrees at 8 bases. The CDR3 contains 13 residues. CDR1 and CDR2 from the germline V gene are MNHNS and SASEGT. The CDR3 region is CANSDRGTNGYTF. In DNA, the CDR3 is TGTGCCAACAGTGACAGGGGCACAAATGGCTACACCTTC.

This chain links TRBV4-1 with TRBJ2-1, with D possibly TRBD1 on 6 matching bases. CDR1 and CDR2 from the germline V gene are MGHRA and YSYEKL. Trimming took 3 bases from V and 8 from J, leaving 17 bases between them. The CDR3 covers 15 residues. CDR3 in amino acids: CASSQVVGAGDEQFF. The CDR3, as DNA: TGCGCCAGCAGCCAGGTAGTGGGGGCAGGAGATGAGCAGTTCTTC.

Many counts were recorded for this clonotype. The V and J genes are TRBV9 and TRBJ1-5; D is perhaps TRBD1 (5 bases). V shed 4 bases and J shed 5 bases, with 13 bases lying between them. The CDR3 runs to 14 residues. Germline CDR1 and CDR2: SGDLS and YYNGEE. This chain's CDR3 is CASSSGTSDQPQHF. The CDR3 nucleotides are TGTGCCAGCAGCTCCGGGACGTCGGATCAGCCCCAGCATTTT.

The chain has TRBV7-3 and TRBJ1-2; possible D gene TRBD1, 5 bases. CDR3 size: 13 residues. Germline V gene sequence: CDR1 SGHTA, CDR2 FQGTGA. V lost 8 bases and J 4 bases, leaving 14 bases between the germline ends. The CDR3 region is CASEMGGVYGYTF. The DNA for the CDR3 is TGTGCCAGCGAGATGGGGGGGGTCTATGGCTACACCTTC.

Only one count was recorded for this clonotype. The V gene is TRBV7-9, the J gene TRBJ2-1; no definite D call. The V gene's germline CDR1 is SEHNR and CDR2 FQNEAQ (reference sequence). The V end lost 3 bases, the J end lost 9 bases, and 9 bases lay between the germline ends. The CDR3 is made up of 12 amino acids. CDR3 residues: CASSLGTIEQFF. CDR3 coding DNA: TGTGCCAGCAGCTTGGGAACTATTGAGCAGTTCTTC.

The CDR3 loop is CSVAGSGTSGRTDTQYF. In DNA, the CDR3 is TGCAGCGTAGCAGGGTCCGGGACTAGCGGGAGGACAGATACGCAGTATTTT. The chain employs TRBV29-1 and TRBJ2-3; 15 nucleotides match TRBD2. CDR1 is SQVTM and CDR2 is ANQGSEA in the germline V gene. The V gene end was trimmed by 6 bases and the J gene end by 3 bases; junction bases not matched to a gene: 10. CDR3 length equals 17 residues.